Listed below are T cell receptor beta chains from one sample, sequenced in a study of T cells after yellow fever vaccination. TCRdb itself ran the 5' RACE reads through MiXCR, one entry per CDR3 protein. The sample has approximately 450,000 distinct CDR3 sequences, around 20% seen once. Here the sequenced sample was PBMCs, taken before the yellow fever booster vaccination. The receptor source for this set is a man aged 18 to 29 who received the YFV17D yellow fever vaccine. CDR3s include the opening cysteine and the closing phenylalanine or tryptophan.

v_gene,j_gene,CDR3aa
TRBV6-5,TRBJ2-5,CASSWGLAKTQYF
TRBV4-3,TRBJ2-5,CASSQDKAGLGTQYF
TRBV6-5,TRBJ2-5,CASSQQQGGQTQYF
TRBV4-3,TRBJ1-2,CASSPGTGQYFLGYTF
TRBV11-2,TRBJ2-7,CASSLGTAGEQYF
TRBV20-1,TRBJ1-1,CSAQGEAFF
TRBV28,TRBJ1-2,CASTDRVLGYTF
TRBV12-3/TRBV12-4,TRBJ1-1,CASSAMGAWGTEAFF
TRBV2,TRBJ2-5,CASGVARGAQYF
TRBV4-3,TRBJ2-1,CASSPGQGVWNEQFF
TRBV2,TRBJ2-5,CASSEYQAVETQYF
TRBV27,TRBJ1-2,CASSFQPGQGSYGYTF
TRBV6-5,TRBJ2-2,CASSPPGRGNTGELFF
TRBV24-1,TRBJ2-5,CATSDFGRDGTQYF
TRBV7-2,TRBJ1-6,CASRLQGGGGSYNSPLHF
TRBV7-9,TRBJ2-7,CASSLAFRDSKSYEQYF
TRBV6-5,TRBJ1-1,CASFLGTANTEAFF
TRBV27,TRBJ2-6,CASSLWESGANVLTF
TRBV7-2,TRBJ2-1,CASSLAGDTGSYNEQFF
TRBV3-1,TRBJ2-5,CASSQDSPAQETQYF
TRBV11-2,TRBJ2-5,CASSRRARGARETQYF
TRBV5-5,TRBJ2-3,CASSRRGSRSDTQYF
TRBV6-5,TRBJ1-5,CASSLTSRQPQHF
TRBV9,TRBJ2-6,CASSVGAANVLTF
TRBV20-1,TRBJ2-2,CSAGGRQTNTGELFF
TRBV6-5,TRBJ1-6,CASSYSDRENSPLHF
TRBV7-2,TRBJ2-3,CASSLKVTGARTDTQYF
TRBV30,TRBJ1-3,CAWRAGIYSGNTIYF
TRBV4-1,TRBJ2-5,CASSQDRGRQETQYF
TRBV5-1,TRBJ2-7,CASSSNRGQVEQYF
TRBV20-1,TRBJ2-7,CSGVFASGAAGEQYF
TRBV20-1,TRBJ2-7,CSATRPDRSYEQYF
TRBV7-9,TRBJ1-5,CASSPTAFNQPQHF
TRBV4-2,TRBJ1-4,CASSQSDRGRSEKLFF
TRBV4-3,TRBJ2-1,CASSQVAGERGNEQFF
TRBV30,TRBJ1-2,CAWSVRRLGYTF
TRBV4-2,TRBJ2-2,CASSQRSRGLTGELFF
TRBV12-3/TRBV12-4,TRBJ2-3,CASTRLGATDTQYF
TRBV27,TRBJ1-1,CASSATLLRVAEAFF
TRBV9,TRBJ2-3,CASSVVARSTDTQYF
TRBV29-1,TRBJ1-2,CSVVQSGYGYTF
TRBV27,TRBJ2-3,CASSLFGTQYF
TRBV5-1,TRBJ2-5,CASSLEGEETQYF
TRBV4-3,TRBJ2-3,CASGSKRGADTQYF
TRBV10-1,TRBJ1-1,CATGTKIGTEAFF
TRBV5-1,TRBJ2-5,CASSFGGASETQYF
TRBV6-2/TRBV6-3,TRBJ2-3,CASSSWTSRTDTQYF
TRBV9,TRBJ2-1,CASSVEGSGASYNEQFF
TRBV29-1,TRBJ2-7,CSVEGQGAYEQYF
TRBV4-1,TRBJ1-4,CASSQERGQVGEKLFF
TRBV20-1,TRBJ1-5,CSARTGEGQPQHF
TRBV20-1,TRBJ2-5,CSAFSGVEETQYF